The 19 T cell receptor beta chains below were found in one sample sequenced in a study of cytomegalovirus exposure and HLA in healthy donors. Primers included in the PCR were 60 Vbeta and 13 Jbeta primers. Using immunoSEQ multiplex PCR, the repertoire was profiled, and TCRdb retains in-frame clones only, with some absent. The sample includes 110,000 to 150,000 clones, approximately 84% seen only once; the top ten take around 9.7%. Sequencing was carried out using PBMCs. All receptors come from a woman aged 55-75 years in good health and CMV-seropositive.

The CDR3 sequence: CASRRDSQETQYF. Here the CDR3 DNA reads TGTGCCAGCAGGAGGGACAGTCAAGAGACCCAGTACTTC. V is TRBV6-4 and J is TRBJ2-5; 7 positions agree with TRBD1. Germline loops: CDR1 MRHNA, CDR2 SNTAGT. The CDR3 is 13 residues long. J gave up 2 bases and V 6 bases, and 3 bases lay outside the gene matches.

This chain connects TRBV4-2 to TRBJ2-5, with 7 nucleotides matching TRBD2. CDR1 is LGHNA, CDR2 YNFKEQ, per germline. V lost 3 bases to trimming and J lost 3 bases; unmatched junction nucleotides: 7. CDR3 size: 15 residues. The CDR3 reads CASSQNGRFEETQYF. The CDR3 DNA is TGTGCCAGCAGCCAGAACGGGAGGTTCGAAGAGACCCAGTACTTC.

The rearrangement links TRBV5-1 to TRBJ2-5, with D perhaps TRBD2 (6 bases). This CDR3 has 15 amino acids. CDR1 and CDR2 (germline): SGHRS, YFSETQ. The V end was cut by 0 bases, the J end by 5 bases, with 14 bases between. The CDR3 here is CASSLAPGRGETQYF. In nucleotides, the CDR3 is TGCGCCAGCAGCTTGGCCCCTGGTCGGGGGGAGACCCAGTACTTC.

V gene TRBV5-1 combines with J gene TRBJ2-3, with 13 bases matching TRBD2. CDR1 and CDR2 from the germline V gene are SGHRS and YFSETQ. The CDR3 is 18 residues long. V lost 4 bases, J lost 2 bases, and 10 bases stayed unmatched. The CDR3 DNA reads as TGCGCCAGCAGCCCGGGGACTAGCGGGACCTACCTCACAGATACGCAGTATTTT. This codes for CASSPGTSGTYLTDTQYF.

V is TRBV7-2 and J is TRBJ2-5; 7 bases are shared with TRBD1. This CDR3 has 11 amino acids. The germline V gene has CDR1 SGHTA and CDR2 FQGNSA. V lost 8 bases to trimming and J lost 5 bases; unmatched junction nucleotides: 2. The CDR3 DNA sequence: TGTGCCAGCGCCAGGGGGGAGACCCAGTACTTC. Amino acid sequence: CASARGETQYF.

The CDR3 DNA reads as TGCGCCAGCAGCCAAGGACCAGGGGCCCGGGATGAGCAGTTCTTC. This gives the protein CASSQGPGARDEQFF. V usage is TRBV4-3 and J usage is TRBJ2-1; weak D call: TRBD1 (6 bases). Germline values: CDR1 LGHNA, CDR2 YSLEER. The CDR3 loop spans 15 amino acids. V lost 1 base and J 8 bases, leaving 15 bases between the germline ends.

This clone is a singleton in its sample. The chain joins TRBV27 to TRBJ2-7; 7 bases fit TRBD2. Germline-derived CDR1 and CDR2 are MNHEY and SMNVEV (reference sequence). V shed 0 bases, J shed 0 bases, and the junction held 5 bases outside the gene matches. The CDR3 is 16 residues long. CDR3 in DNA: TGTGCCAGCAGTTTATCCGGACTAGACTACTCCTACGAGCAGTACTTC. Amino acid sequence: CASSLSGLDYSYEQYF.

To note about this clone: This sample includes further DNA sequences coding for the same CDR3. The chain joins TRBV4-1 to TRBJ1-5; 8 bases are a match to TRBD1. CDR1 MGHRA and CDR2 YSYEKL come from the germline V gene. The CDR3 is made up of 14 amino acids. Unmatched junction bases numbered 3, after V lost 4 bases and J lost 4 bases. CDR3 region: CASSRDRGNQPQHF. The CDR3 DNA follows: TGCGCCAGCAGCCGAGACAGGGGAAATCAGCCCCAGCATTTT.

The chain carries TRBV25-1 and TRBJ1-1; D uncertain. The V end lost 3 bases, the J end lost 4 bases, and 12 bases lay between the germline ends. The CDR3 totals 14 residues. Germline V CDR1 and CDR2: MGHDK, SYGVNS. This CDR3 is CASSDYVRGTEAFF. CDR3 coding DNA: TGTGCCAGCAGTGATTACGTTCGAGGCACTGAAGCTTTCTTT.

This clone has just a few counts. The CDR3: CASSTPGQGLDNEQFF. The CDR3 bases are TGTGCCAGTAGTACCCCGGGACAGGGTTTGGACAATGAGCAGTTCTTC. The chain uses TRBV19 and TRBJ2-1, with 9 bases aligning to TRBD1. This CDR3 has 16 amino acids. The V segment lost 4 bases and the J segment 5 bases; nucleotides outside the gene matches: 9. Germline values: CDR1 LNHDA, CDR2 SQIVND (reference sequence). Based on the CDR3 plus reference TRBV19 and TRBJ2-1, the full variable domain is DGGITQSPKYLFRKEGQNVTLSCEQNLNHDAMYWYRQDPGQGLRLIYYSQIVNDFQKGDIAEGYSVSREKKESFPLTVTSAQKNPTAFYLCASSTPGQGLDNEQFFGPGTRLTVL.

A single count supports this clone. The genes are TRBV28 and TRBJ1-5, with D perhaps TRBD1 (6 bases). Germline V gives CDR1 MDHEN, CDR2 SYDVKM. The V end lost 8 bases, the J end lost 7 bases, and 15 bases lay between the germline ends. This CDR3 contains 13 residues. The CDR3 reads CASRLRGEQPQHF. DNA of the CDR3: TGTGCCAGCCGCCTCAGGGGCGAACAGCCCCAGCATTTT.

This clone came up a few times. The V gene is TRBV19, the J gene TRBJ2-5; D is possibly TRBD1 (7 bases). V lost 3 bases and J lost 1, with 12 bases in between. Germline-derived CDR1 and CDR2 are LNHDA and SQIVND (reference sequence). The CDR3 consists of 15 residues. CDR3 DNA: TGTGCCAGTAGTATTTGCGGGACAGCCCAAGAGACCCAGTACTTC. This translates into CASSICGTAQETQYF.

This chain joins TRBV5-4 and TRBJ2-1; D is perhaps TRBD2 (5 bases). Germline CDR1 and CDR2: SGHNT and YYREEE (reference sequence). V was pared by 4 bases and J by 3 bases, with 8 bases between. The CDR3 loop spans 13 amino acids. The DNA of the CDR3 is TGTGCCAGCAGCAGCCGGGACTACAATGAGCAGTTCTTC. This encodes CASSSRDYNEQFF.

This chain joins TRBV9 and TRBJ1-1; the D is unclear. Trimming stripped 6 bases from V and 4 bases from J, with 13 bases between. Per the germline V gene, CDR1 is SGDLS and CDR2 is YYNGEE. CDR3 length: 13 amino acids. CDR3 bases: TGTGCCAGCAAGCCCCCATCGGGCACTGAAGCTTTCTTT. It translates to CASKPPSGTEAFF.

This rearrangement joins TRBV19 to TRBJ2-3; TRBD2 matches at 9 bases. J lost 0 bases, V lost 8 bases, and 12 bases had no gene match. Germline V lookup: CDR1 LNHDA, CDR2 SQIVND (reference sequence). The CDR3 totals 17 residues. Here the CDR3 DNA reads TGTGCCAGTCTCCCTGGGAGCGGGAGGACTAGCACAGATACGCAGTATTTT. It codes for CASLPGSGRTSTDTQYF.

The chain is built from TRBV5-8 and TRBJ1-5, with D possibly being TRBD1 (5 bases). This CDR3 region has 15 residues. The V end was cut by 3 bases, the J end by 1 base, with 11 bases between. CDR1 is SGHTS, CDR2 YDEGEE, per germline. The CDR3 DNA sequence: TGTGCCAGCAGCTCCCACAGGTTAAGCAATCAGCCCCAGCATTTT. It codes for CASSSHRLSNQPQHF.

This CDR3 reads CASIRGTTDTQYF. Written as DNA, the CDR3 is TGTGCCAGCATCCGGGGAACCACAGATACGCAGTATTTT. The rearrangement uses TRBV28 and TRBJ2-3, with D perhaps matching TRBD2 (5 bases). This CDR3 region has 13 residues. Trimming pared 7 bases from V and 2 bases from J, leaving 10 bases between. Per the germline V gene, CDR1 is MDHEN and CDR2 is SYDVKM.

The gene calls are TRBV29-1 and TRBJ2-1, with TRBD1 identical over 12 bases. After removal of 4 bases from V and 8 bases from J, the junction contained 9 bases not matched to a gene. The CDR3 runs 15 residues. Germline CDR1 is SQVTM and CDR2 is ANQGSEA. The CDR3 nucleotides read TGCAGCGTTGCCCAACCGGGACAGGGGGCCTATGAGCAGTTCTTC. This translates into CSVAQPGQGAYEQFF.

The V and J genes are TRBV19 and TRBJ1-1; TRBD1 agrees at 7 bases. The CDR3 is made up of 15 amino acids. The germline gives CDR1 LNHDA, CDR2 SQIVND (reference sequence). Trimming removed 7 bases from V and 1 base from J; junction bases left unmatched: 9. The chain's CDR3 is CASTIGTVRNTEAFF. For the CDR3, the DNA is TGTGCCAGTACCATAGGGACAGTTAGGAACACTGAAGCTTTCTTT.